This T cell receptor beta chain comes out of a study of blood T cells in healthy people across ages. Study-level results: Researchers report that TCR beta diversity correlated strongly with naive T cell percentage. Measured against age, TCR beta diversity per million T cells decreased in a roughly linear manner.

The germline V and J ends were trimmed by 6 bases and 4 bases, with 13 bases remaining between them. The CDR3 contains 14 residues. Germline V gene lookup returns CDR1 SQVTM and CDR2 ANQGSEA. A J-beta primer mix and a sample-barcoded 5' primer were used in a second PCR of about 7 to 12 cycles. TCRdb passed the 5' RACE reads through MiXCR, listing each CDR3 protein once. The data contain under 800,000 distinct CDR3 sequences, approximately 21% of them singletons. Remarks on this clonotype: Its antigen is not known.

The rearrangement uses TRBV29-1 and TRBJ2-6; D gene ambiguous. This sequence was found in a man aged 65-85 years in good health. Material for sequencing was blood. CDR3 coding DNA: TGCAGCGTAGGTTCGGGTGCCGGGGCCAACGTCCTGACTTTC. It codes for CSVGSGAGANVLTF. The whole variable domain, remainder taken from reference TRBV29-1 and TRBJ2-6, is SAVISQKPSRDICQRGTSLTIQCQVDSQVTMMFWYRQQPGQSLTLIATANQGSEATYESGFVIDKFPISRPNLTFSTLTVSNMSPEDSSIYLCSVGSGAGANVLTFGAGSRLTVL.